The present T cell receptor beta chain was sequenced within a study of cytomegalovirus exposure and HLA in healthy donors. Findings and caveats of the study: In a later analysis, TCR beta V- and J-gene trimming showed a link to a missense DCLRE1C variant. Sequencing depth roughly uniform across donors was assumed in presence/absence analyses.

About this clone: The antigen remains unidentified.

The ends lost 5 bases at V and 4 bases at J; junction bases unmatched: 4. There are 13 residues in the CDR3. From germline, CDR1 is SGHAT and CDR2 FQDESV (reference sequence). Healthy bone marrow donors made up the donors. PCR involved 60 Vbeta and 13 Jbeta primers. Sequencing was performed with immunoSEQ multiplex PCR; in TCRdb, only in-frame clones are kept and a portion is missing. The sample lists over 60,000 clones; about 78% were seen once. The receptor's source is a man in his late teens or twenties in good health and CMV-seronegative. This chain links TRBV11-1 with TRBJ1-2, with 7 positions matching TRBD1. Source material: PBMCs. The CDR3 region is CASSPRDSYGYTF. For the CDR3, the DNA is TGTGCCAGCAGCCCTAGGGACAGCTATGGCTACACCTTC. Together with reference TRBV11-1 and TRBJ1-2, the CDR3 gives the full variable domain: EAEVAQSPRYKITEKSQAVAFWCDPISGHATLYWYRQILGQGPELLVQFQDESVVDDSQLPKDRFSAERLKGVDSTLKIQPAELGDSAMYLCASSPRDSYGYTFGSGTRLTVV.